Shown below are 18 T cell receptor beta chains from a single sample sequenced in a study of T cells in Graves' hyperthyroidism and ophthalmopathy. Researchers took RNA transcripts and amplified the TCR beta CDR3 regions from them. The HTBI primer set was used in a first-round RT-PCR of the TCR CDR3. TCRdb ran MiXCR on the multiplex PCR reads and lists one entry per CDR3 protein. Of 800,000 or so distinct CDR3 sequences listed, 38% were seen once; the top ten hold about 9%. Sequences were obtained from blood. These receptors were taken from a man between 18 and 29 years old with Graves' hyperthyroidism.

This chain uses TRBV6-1 with TRBJ1-5, with a tentative D call TRBD1 (5 bases). V lost 11 bases and J 7 bases, leaving 15 bases between the germline ends. This CDR3 is 12 amino acids long. Germline CDR1 MNHNS, CDR2 SASEGT. CDR3 loop: CAAPGTGQPQHF. The CDR3 region has the DNA TGTGCCGCTCCAGGGACGGGGCAGCCCCAGCATTTT.

In regard to this clonotype: This may stem from a read error, because a much larger clone lies one nucleotide away. This chain links TRBV20-1 with TRBJ2-6; D unclear. There are 15 residues in the CDR3. In germline, CDR1 is DFQATT, CDR2 SNEGSKA (reference sequence). CDR3 amino acids: CSAGDWGSGANVLTF. In DNA, the CDR3 is TGCAGTGCTGGAGATTGGGGCTCTGGGGCCAACGTCCTGACTTTC.

This clonotype was counted between two and nine times. The chain employs TRBV29-1 and TRBJ1-1; 10 bases map to TRBD1. With V trimmed by 1 base and J by 6 bases, 14 bases remained unmatched. Germline CDR1 is SQVTM and CDR2 is ANQGSEA. This CDR3 comprises 17 residues. In DNA form, the CDR3 reads TGCAGCGTTGAAGTGGGCCTCCGGGACAGGGGTTGGGCTGAAGCTTTCTTT. As protein: CSVEVGLRDRGWAEAFF.

Details on this clonotype: This could be a read error, since a much larger clone is one nucleotide away. The genes are TRBV5-2 and TRBJ1-2. TRBV5-2 is a listed pseudogene. CDR3 size: 13 residues. In DNA, the CDR3 is TGTGCCAGCAATGAACGGGCAGTCTATGGCTACACCTTC. It translates to CASNERAVYGYTF.

There are many counts of this clonotype. The chain couples TRBV20-1 to TRBJ2-7; D gene ambiguous. The length of the CDR3 is 13 residues. Trimming left V 1 base short and J 0 bases short, with 7 bases between. The germline CDR1 and CDR2 sequences are DFQATT and SNEGSKA (reference sequence). The CDR3 sequence: CSARGLSSYEQYF. CDR3 DNA: TGCAGTGCTAGAGGGCTGAGCTCCTACGAGCAGTACTTC.

In nucleotides, the CDR3 is TGCAGCGTTGGTTGGGGCGCAGGATACAATCAGCCCCAGCATTTT. Its translation: CSVGWGAGYNQPQHF. The chain employs TRBV29-1 and TRBJ1-5; D might be TRBD1 (5 bases). The V gene lost 4 bases and the J gene lost 3 bases, with 16 bases spanning the gap. Germline V lookup: CDR1 SQVTM, CDR2 ANQGSEA. CDR3 size: 15 residues.

This clonotype was detected only a few times. The chain carries TRBV9 and TRBJ1-2, with 8 bases aligning to TRBD1. The CDR3 is 13 residues long. The junction had 11 bases not matched to a gene; V was cut back by 4 bases and J by 12 bases. Germline lookup yields CDR1 SGDLS and CDR2 YYNGEE. The CDR3 sequence is CASSQDPDRGHTF. CDR3 DNA: TGTGCCAGCAGCCAAGATCCAGACAGGGGCCACACCTTC.

This clonotype was observed many times. The V gene is TRBV7-9, the J gene TRBJ2-7; D not certain. CDR3 size: 12 residues. V was shortened by 2 bases and J by 7 bases, with 9 bases between the two germline ends. The germline gives CDR1 SEHNR, CDR2 FQNEAQ (reference sequence). The CDR3 spells CASSLSLSEQYF. Written as DNA, the CDR3 is TGTGCCAGCAGCTTATCATTGTCGGAGCAGTACTTC.

This chain joins TRBV9 and TRBJ2-2; D ambiguous. The CDR3 is 12 residues long. In germline, CDR1 is SGDLS, CDR2 YYNGEE. The ends were cut back, 3 bases at V and 6 bases at J, with 6 bases in the middle. CDR3 region: CASSALPGELFF. The DNA for the CDR3 is TGTGCCAGCAGCGCCCTCCCCGGGGAGCTGTTTTTT. The variable domain in full, with the rest retrieved from reference TRBV9 and TRBJ2-2, is DSGVTQTPKHLITATGQRVTLRCSPRSGDLSVYWYQQSLDQGLQFLIQYYNGEERAKGNILERFSAQQFPDLHSELNLSSLELGDSALYFCASSALPGELFFGEGSRLTVL.

This chain joins TRBV6-5 and TRBJ1-2; D remains unclear. This CDR3 region has 14 residues. V was cut by 5 bases and J by 3 bases, with 13 bases left in between. Germline V gene sequence: CDR1 MNHEY, CDR2 SVGAGI. CDR3: CASSVAGIDYGYTF. As DNA, the CDR3 is TGTGCCAGCAGTGTGGCAGGTATAGACTATGGCTACACCTTC.

The table lists this clonotype with a few counts. The chain uses TRBV20-1 and TRBJ2-2; TRBD2 aligns across 8 bases. Germline assignment: CDR1 DFQATT and CDR2 SNEGSKA (reference sequence). The ends lost 3 bases at V and 7 bases at J; junction bases unmatched: 7. This CDR3 contains 14 residues. The CDR3 is CSASFGGDHGELFF. The DNA for the CDR3 is TGCAGTGCTAGTTTCGGGGGGGACCACGGGGAGCTGTTTTTT.

Details on this clonotype: Being one base from a much bigger clone, this may be a read error. The chain links TRBV7-8 to TRBJ1-5, with a possible D match to TRBD1 (5 bases). CDR1 is SGHVS, CDR2 FQNEAQ, per germline. Trimming took off 0 bases at V and 0 bases at J, with 9 bases between the two ends. This CDR3 has 16 residues. The CDR3 loop is CASSLARGNSNQPQHF. The CDR3 DNA is TGTGCCAGCAGCTTAGCAAGGGGTAATAGCAATCAGCCCCAGCATTTT.

This clonotype was seen ten or more times. The chain links TRBV12-3 or TRBV12-4 to TRBJ2-5; 7 nucleotides agree with TRBD1. CDR3 length: 13 amino acids. Trimming removed 6 bases from V and 2 bases from J; junction bases left unmatched: 3. CDR3 sequence: CASRPGQQETQYF. CDR3 DNA sequence: TGTGCCAGCAGACCGGGACAGCAAGAGACCCAGTACTTC.

The chain carries TRBV11-2 and TRBJ1-1, with D possibly matching TRBD1 (6 bases). Germline-derived CDR1 and CDR2 are SGHAT and FQNNGV. Trimming removed 5 bases from V and 9 bases from J, with 22 bases in between. CDR3 size: 15 residues. CDR3 in amino acids: CASSVLEQGMGKAFF. The CDR3, as DNA: TGTGCCAGCAGCGTATTAGAACAGGGAATGGGTAAAGCTTTCTTT.

This clonotype was counted at least ten times. J is TRBJ2-2 and V is TRBV2; no clear D gene. The V gene's germline CDR1 is SNHLY and CDR2 FYNNEI. Trimming pared 7 bases from V and 3 bases from J, leaving 9 bases between. This CDR3 contains 13 residues. The CDR3 nucleotides read TGTGCCAGCACGCACGGCTACACCGGGGAGCTGTTTTTT. This translates into CASTHGYTGELFF.

The chain has TRBV19 and TRBJ2-7; 9 nucleotides match TRBD1. V shed 4 bases, J shed 5 bases, and the junction held 9 bases outside the gene matches. The CDR3 covers 15 residues. Germline V gene lookup returns CDR1 LNHDA and CDR2 SQIVND (reference sequence). This chain's CDR3 is CASSTGTGIPHEQYF. CDR3 nucleotide sequence: TGTGCCAGTAGTACCGGGACAGGGATTCCCCACGAGCAGTACTTC.

This clonotype was observed a few times. The chain has TRBV24-1 and TRBJ1-3, with D perhaps matching TRBD1 (6 bases). The germline V gene encodes CDR1 KGHDR and CDR2 SFDVKD. V was trimmed by 7 bases and J by 4 bases, leaving 16 bases between them. This CDR3 has 15 residues. CDR3 sequence reads: CATSPGGGTGNTIYF. Written as DNA, the CDR3 is TGTGCCACCAGCCCCGGAGGGGGGACCGGAAACACCATATATTTT.

The rearrangement links TRBV25-1 to TRBJ2-7, with D tentatively TRBD2 (6 bases). V was shortened by 5 bases and J by 7 bases, with 15 bases between the two germline ends. The CDR3 totals 13 residues. Germline CDR1 and CDR2: MGHDK and SYGVNS. CDR3 loop: CASSYQEGWEQYF. The CDR3 DNA follows: TGTGCCAGCAGTTACCAGGAGGGGTGGGAGCAGTACTTC.